This TCR beta chain was sequenced for a study of regulatory T cells in long-lasting Graves disease. Regarding the study as a whole: Reduced TCR diversity was observed in persistent Graves' patients versus newly diagnosed patients.

The CDR3 has 13 residues. With 5 bases removed from V and 1 base from J, the gap between germline ends came to 8 bases. Per germline, CDR1 SGHAT and CDR2 FQNNGV. This clonotype was seen many times. Its target is unknown. Time point noted: persistent/refractory GD, antithyroid drugs over 5 years with positive TRAb. RNA extracted from PBMCs served as the sequencing template. Diagnosing Graves' disease relied on the American Thyroid Association guidelines. Arm-PCR of CDR3 regions and iRepertoire HTBI primers were the basis on which TCR beta libraries were built. In the original analysis: Identification of gene segments yielded around 64 TRBV and more than eleven TRBJ across samples. TCRdb reprocessed the multiplex PCR reads with MiXCR, giving one entry per CDR3 protein. In this record, the V and J calls reflect TCRdb's handling and not the investigators' own analysis. The sample lists 600,000 to 850,000 distinct CDR3 sequences; around 30% were seen once.

The chain uses TRBV11-2 and TRBJ1-1; unclear D gene. The sequence was obtained from a female donor with Graves disease. This specimen consisted of peripheral blood mononuclear cells (PBMCs), obtained when the disease was refractory, from a patient treated with antithyroid drugs. In DNA, the CDR3 is TGTGCCAGCAGCCCTCAGCCGAACACTGAAGCTTTCTTT. Translating it yields CASSPQPNTEAFF.